The next 29 T cell receptor beta chains were all read from a single sample in a study of cytomegalovirus exposure and HLA in healthy donors. The PCR used 60 Vbeta and 13 Jbeta primers. Only in-frame clones appear in the TCRdb table, and some are missing; sequencing was by immunoSEQ multiplex PCR. This sample has around 180,000 clones, with 80% to 85% found just once. The source material was PBMCs. Receptors were obtained from a woman younger than 35 in good health and CMV-seropositive.

This clone appeared a few times. One junction end disagrees with the germline gene, perhaps due to a read error. The chain joins TRBV6-5 to TRBJ1-5; 8 bases are a match to TRBD1. CDR3 size: 12 residues. The V gene's germline CDR1 is MNHEY and CDR2 SVGAGI. Here the CDR3 DNA reads TGTGCCAGCGGTTACAGGGGGCAGCCCCAGCATTTT. Translated, it gives CASGYRGQPQHF.

V usage is TRBV7-2 and J usage is TRBJ1-6, with D perhaps matching TRBD1 (5 bases). Germline V gene data show CDR1 as SGHTA and CDR2 as FQGNSA. This CDR3 is 15 amino acids long. V lost 4 bases and J lost 7, with 14 bases in between. The CDR3 is CASSSSPRGNSPLHF. For the CDR3, the DNA is TGTGCCAGCAGCTCGAGCCCTCGGGGGAATTCACCCCTCCACTTT.

The DNA for the CDR3 is TGTGCCAGCAGGGAAGGAGGGGGGGAAGTCGGTGAGCAGTTCTTC. Translated: CASREGGGEVGEQFF. The gene calls are TRBV7-2 and TRBJ2-1; D might be TRBD2 (7 bases). In germline, CDR1 is SGHTA, CDR2 FQGNSA. The V and J ends lost 6 bases and 9 bases respectively, with 21 bases between them. The CDR3 covers 15 residues. Together with reference TRBV7-2 and TRBJ2-1, the CDR3 gives the full variable domain: GAGVSQSPSNKVTEKGKDVELRCDPISGHTALYWYRQSLGQGLEFLIYFQGNSAPDKSGLPSDRFSAERTGGSVSTLTIQRTQQEDSAVYLCASREGGGEVGEQFFGPGTRLTVL.

The chain recombines TRBV29-1 with TRBJ2-3; D is possibly TRBD2 (7 bases). The CDR3 has 16 amino acids. Germline V gene sequence: CDR1 SQVTM, CDR2 ANQGSEA. V was pared by 2 bases and J by 6 bases, with 21 bases between. The CDR3 reads CSVERTGGPLEDTQYF. CDR3 DNA: TGCAGCGTTGAACGGACCGGGGGGCCCCTCGAGGATACGCAGTATTTT.

The genes are TRBV28 and TRBJ2-1; perhaps TRBD2 as D (7 bases). The CDR3 covers 12 residues. Germline CDR1 reads MDHEN; CDR2 reads SYDVKM. The ends were cut back, 3 bases at V and 14 bases at J, with 14 bases in the middle. CDR3 bases: TGTGCCAGCAGTTTGCTGGGGGGGCCGAAGTTCTTC. It specifies CASSLLGGPKFF.

This clone was seen once. The chain couples TRBV7-9 to TRBJ1-1, with a weak D call TRBD1 (5 bases). The germline gives CDR1 SEHNR, CDR2 FQNEAQ (reference sequence). This CDR3 spans 13 amino acids. V was clipped by 6 bases and J by 1 base, with 9 bases between them. The CDR3 DNA follows: TGTGCCAGCAGGAATCAGGGGAACACTGAAGCTTTCTTT. Translation gives CASRNQGNTEAFF.

J is TRBJ1-1 and V is TRBV29-1; 9 bases agree with TRBD1. The CDR3 runs 12 residues. J gave up 12 bases and V 0 bases, and 5 bases lay outside the gene matches. CDR1 is SQVTM, CDR2 ANQGSEA, per germline. This chain's CDR3 is CSVEETGGITFF. The CDR3 nucleotides read TGCAGCGTTGAAGAGACAGGGGGAATAACTTTCTTT.

V is TRBV5-1 and J is TRBJ1-2; possibly TRBD1 for D (6 bases). Between the trimmed V and J ends, which lost 3 bases and 6 bases, there was a span of 15 bases. The germline gives CDR1 SGHRS, CDR2 YFSETQ. The CDR3 consists of 14 residues. This chain's CDR3 is CASSSQGKGDGYTF. CDR3 in DNA: TGCGCCAGCAGCTCACAGGGTAAGGGCGATGGCTACACCTTC.

This clone was detected a few times. The CDR3 loop reads CASSLGGGIYAGELFF. CDR3 in DNA: TGTGCCAGCAGCTTAGGCGGGGGTATTTATGCCGGGGAGCTGTTTTTT. The chain recombines TRBV7-3 with TRBJ2-2; 7 bases line up with TRBD2. Germline CDR1 reads SGHTA; CDR2 reads FQGTGA. The CDR3 runs to 16 residues. V lost 2 bases, J lost 6 bases, and 9 bases stayed unmatched.

The chain links TRBV6-1 to TRBJ2-7; 7 bases are shared with TRBD2. Germline V CDR1 and CDR2: MNHNS, SASEGT. The CDR3 consists of 15 residues. V lost 5 bases and J lost 3; bases outside the gene matches: 10. The CDR3 spells CASSTGLPSLYEQYF. DNA for the CDR3: TGTGCCAGCAGTACGGGACTACCCTCCCTCTACGAGCAGTACTTC.

The V call is TRBV6-1, the J call TRBJ1-4; 7 positions match TRBD1. The J segment lost 9 bases and the V segment lost 6 bases, leaving 10 bases of the junction unmatched. CDR1 is MNHNS, CDR2 SASEGT, per germline. CDR3 size: 14 residues. Written as DNA, the CDR3 is TGTGCCAGCAGGCAGACAGGGAATGGACAAAAACTGTTTTTT. This codes for CASRQTGNGQKLFF.

The chain has TRBV2 and TRBJ2-1, with TRBD1 matching 7 bases. The CDR3 length is 16 residues. With V trimmed by 8 bases and J by 4 bases, 14 bases remained unmatched. Germline CDR1 and CDR2: SNHLY and FYNNEI. In DNA form, the CDR3 reads TGTGCCAGCTCCTTCTCTGGGACAGTGTCGTACAATGAGCAGTTCTTC. Its translation: CASSFSGTVSYNEQFF.

The chain employs TRBV7-2 and TRBJ1-1; 7 nucleotides line up with TRBD1. The ends lost 5 bases at V and 0 bases at J; junction bases unmatched: 6. The CDR3 spans 15 residues. Per the germline V gene, CDR1 is SGHTA and CDR2 is FQGNSA. The CDR3 sequence: CASSPQGGVNTEAFF. CDR3 bases: TGTGCCAGCAGCCCCCAGGGGGGTGTGAACACTGAAGCTTTCTTT.

This clone has just one count. J is TRBJ2-7 and V is TRBV7-2; 7 bases align to TRBD1. This CDR3 has 14 amino acids. J gave up 7 bases and V 3 bases, and 9 bases lay outside the gene matches. Germline values: CDR1 SGHTA, CDR2 FQGNSA. The CDR3 region is CASSLGQSVGEQYF. CDR3 coding DNA: TGTGCCAGCAGCTTGGGACAGTCTGTGGGAGAGCAGTACTTC.

The chain couples TRBV5-1 to TRBJ2-7, with TRBD2 matching over 7 bases. The germline gives CDR1 SGHRS, CDR2 YFSETQ. J was trimmed by 7 bases and V by 1 base; bases with no gene match: 5. The CDR3 spans 13 residues. In nucleotides, the CDR3 is TGCGCCAGCAGCTTGCTCCCGGGGGGAGAGCAGTACTTC. It yields the protein CASSLLPGGEQYF.

The table lists this clone with a count of one. CDR3 bases: TGTGCCAGCAGTCACCGGGACAGGGTACCCGAGCAGTACTTC. The encoded protein is CASSHRDRVPEQYF. The chain joins TRBV28 to TRBJ2-7; 9 positions agree with TRBD1. V gave up 5 bases and J gave up 6 bases; unmatched junction bases: 8. Germline lookup yields CDR1 MDHEN and CDR2 SYDVKM. The CDR3 spans 14 residues.

This chain links TRBV28 with TRBJ2-7; 7 nucleotides line up with TRBD1. The length of the CDR3 is 14 residues. Germline V gene data show CDR1 as MDHEN and CDR2 as SYDVKM. Trimming took 5 bases from V and 2 from J; bases not matched to a gene: 6. CDR3 DNA sequence: TGTGCCAGCAGTCCACTAACAGGGGCCTACGAGCAGTACTTC. Amino acid sequence: CASSPLTGAYEQYF.

This clone has a single count. CDR3 DNA: TGTGCCAGCTCGATAAACGAGGGCGGTGGCTACACCTTC. Translation gives CASSINEGGGYTF. The V gene is TRBV18, the J gene TRBJ1-2, with D unresolved. This CDR3 is built from 13 residues. Looked up from germline, CDR1 is KGHSH and CDR2 is LQKENI. Trimming took off 6 bases at V and 7 bases at J, with 15 bases between the two ends.

The V call is TRBV6-1, the J call TRBJ1-1, with D tentatively TRBD1 (5 bases). Germline V gene data show CDR1 as MNHNS and CDR2 as SASEGT. The V end lost 6 bases, the J end lost 3 bases, and 14 bases lay between the germline ends. CDR3 length equals 14 residues. CDR3 sequence: CASSIGDPDTEAFF. In nucleotides, the CDR3 is TGTGCCAGCAGCATAGGGGATCCGGACACTGAAGCTTTCTTT.

The V gene is TRBV7-8, the J gene TRBJ2-6, with 9 nucleotides matching TRBD1. The CDR3 is 17 amino acids. V lost 2 bases to trimming and J lost 0 bases; unmatched junction nucleotides: 2. The germline V gene has CDR1 SGHVS and CDR2 FQNEAQ. The CDR3 protein is CASSLTGGSSGANVLTF. The CDR3 nucleotides are TGTGCCAGCAGCTTAACAGGGGGCAGCTCTGGGGCCAACGTCCTGACTTTC.

J is TRBJ1-1 and V is TRBV18; a possible D gene is TRBD1 (5 bases). The V end lost 3 bases, the J end lost 7 bases, and 15 bases lay between the germline ends. The CDR3 consists of 14 residues. Germline CDR1 reads KGHSH; CDR2 reads LQKENI. The CDR3 loop is CASSPNSRDSEAFF. DNA of the CDR3: TGTGCCAGCTCACCTAATTCCAGGGATAGTGAAGCTTTCTTT.

The chain has TRBV9 and TRBJ1-3, with D unclear. V was cut by 3 bases and J by 4 bases, with 14 bases left in between. Germline V CDR1 and CDR2: SGDLS, YYNGEE. The CDR3 spans 15 residues. CDR3 loop: CASSARVGDGNTIYF. The CDR3 coding sequence is TGTGCCAGCAGCGCGAGAGTGGGAGACGGAAACACCATATATTTT.

V usage is TRBV19 and J usage is TRBJ1-5, with D maybe TRBD1 (6 bases). V lost 3 bases and J lost 2, with 17 bases in between. Looked up from germline, CDR1 is LNHDA and CDR2 is SQIVND (reference sequence). This CDR3 has 17 residues. CDR3 amino acids: CASSMWISRTGNQPQHF. CDR3 nucleotide sequence: TGTGCCAGTAGTATGTGGATTTCAAGGACAGGCAATCAGCCCCAGCATTTT.

The chain uses TRBV7-6 and TRBJ2-2; TRBD1 matches 7 bases. CDR3 length: 17 residues. CDR1 is SGHVS, CDR2 FNYEAQ, per germline. After removal of 0 bases from V and 2 bases from J, the junction contained 6 bases not matched to a gene. The CDR3 loop is CASSLAPGQLNTGELFF. DNA of the CDR3: TGTGCCAGCAGCTTAGCCCCGGGACAGCTAAACACCGGGGAGCTGTTTTTT. Filled out from reference TRBV7-6 and TRBJ2-2, the complete variable domain reads GAGVSQSPRYKVTKRGQDVALRCDPISGHVSLYWYRQALGQGPEFLTYFNYEAQQDKSGLPNDRFSAERPEGSISTLTIQRTEQRDSAMYRCASSLAPGQLNTGELFFGEGSRLTVL.

The chain employs TRBV11-2 and TRBJ1-2; 11 nucleotides line up with TRBD1. This CDR3 comprises 15 residues. V was pared by 5 bases and J by 4 bases, with 6 bases of the junction left unmatched. Germline-derived CDR1 and CDR2 are SGHAT and FQNNGV. CDR3 nucleotides: TGTGCCAGCAGCCCTCGGACAGGGGGCTTCTATGGCTACACCTTC. This translates into CASSPRTGGFYGYTF. The full variable domain, with the rest looked up from reference TRBV11-2 and TRBJ1-2, is EAGVAQSPRYKIIEKRQSVAFWCNPISGHATLYWYQQILGQGPKLLIQFQNNGVVDDSQLPKDRFSAERLKGVDSTLKIQPAKLEDSAVYLCASSPRTGGFYGYTFGSGTRLTVV.

V usage is TRBV5-1 and J usage is TRBJ1-2; D not resolved. Germline assignment: CDR1 SGHRS and CDR2 YFSETQ. Trimming stripped 3 bases from V and 6 bases from J, with 6 bases between. The CDR3 has 11 amino acids. In nucleotides, the CDR3 is TGCGCCAGCAGCTCTTCGGATGGCTACACCTTC. The encoded protein is CASSSSDGYTF.

This rearrangement joins TRBV5-1 to TRBJ1-1; D remains unclear. The V and J ends lost 0 bases and 5 bases respectively, with 11 bases between them. Germline CDR1 is SGHRS and CDR2 is YFSETQ. The CDR3 extends over 14 amino acids. The CDR3 bases are TGCGCCAGCAGCTTGGACGCCGGTAGAACTGAAGCTTTCTTT. The encoded protein is CASSLDAGRTEAFF. The whole variable domain, filled in from reference TRBV5-1 and TRBJ1-1, reads KAGVTQTPRYLIKTRGQQVTLSCSPISGHRSVSWYQQTPGQGLQFLFEYFSETQRNKGNFPGRFSGRQFSNSRSEMNVSTLELGDSALYLCASSLDAGRTEAFFGQGTRLTVV.

V is TRBV11-2 and J is TRBJ1-1; maybe TRBD1 (6 bases). V lost 0 bases and J 7 bases, leaving 18 bases between the germline ends. The CDR3 is made up of 16 amino acids. Germline V gene data show CDR1 as SGHAT and CDR2 as FQNNGV. The CDR3 is CASSLDGGGRGNEAFF. The CDR3 DNA reads as TGTGCCAGCAGCTTAGATGGGGGCGGGCGGGGGAATGAAGCTTTCTTT.

The chain has TRBV14 and TRBJ1-6, with D tentatively TRBD1 (6 bases). V was shortened by 7 bases and J by 10 bases, with 20 bases between the two germline ends. CDR3 length: 15 residues. Germline lookup yields CDR1 SGHDN and CDR2 FVKESK. This chain's CDR3 is CASTPGTTRPSPLHF. The DNA of the CDR3 is TGTGCCAGCACTCCCGGGACAACAAGACCCTCACCCCTCCACTTT.